The 27 T cell receptor beta chains given below trace back to one sample, sequenced in a study of cytomegalovirus exposure and HLA in healthy donors. Data came from immunoSEQ multiplex PCR; TCRdb stores just in-frame clones and leaves some out. Altogether 150,000 or so clones are present, 86% being singletons, with the ten largest covering 2.1%. What was sequenced was PBMCs. The receptors originated from a human donor in good health.

This rearrangement joins TRBV28 to TRBJ2-2; tentative D call: TRBD2 (6 bases). The germline V gene has CDR1 MDHEN and CDR2 SYDVKM. This CDR3 is built from 12 residues. V gave up 5 bases and J gave up 6 bases, with 7 bases separating them. CDR3 sequence: CASSRESGELFF. In nucleotides, the CDR3 is TGTGCCAGCAGTCGGGAGTCCGGGGAGCTGTTTTTT. The full variable domain, in which reference TRBV28 and TRBJ2-2 provide the parts outside the CDR3, is DVKVTQSSRYLVKRTGEKVFLECVQDMDHENMFWYRQDPGLGLRLIYFSYDVKMKEKGDIPEGYSVSREKKERFSLILESASTNQTSMYLCASSRESGELFFGEGSRLTVL.

This CDR3 is CASSYTGTYTEAFF. The CDR3 DNA reads as TGTGCCAGCAGTTACACAGGCACCTACACTGAAGCTTTCTTT. This chain joins TRBV6-6 and TRBJ1-1; TRBD1 might be the D (5 bases). From germline, CDR1 is MNHNY and CDR2 SVGAGI (reference sequence). CDR3 length: 14 residues. Trimming removed 2 bases from V and 3 bases from J, with 10 bases in between.

This chain uses TRBV6-5 with TRBJ1-5; weak D call: TRBD1 (5 bases). The V end lost 6 bases, the J end lost 2 bases, and 11 bases lay between the germline ends. Germline V CDR1 and CDR2: MNHEY, SVGAGI. The CDR3 has 14 residues. As DNA, the CDR3 is TGTGCCAGCAGATTCAGGGTGGGCAATCAGCCCCAGCATTTT. Its protein product is CASRFRVGNQPQHF.

The CDR3 region has the DNA TGTGCCAGCAGTTTCGGGAACCGGGTCAACGGGGACATTCAGTACTTC. It encodes CASSFGNRVNGDIQYF. This chain links TRBV28 with TRBJ2-4, with D perhaps matching TRBD2 (5 bases). Germline CDR1 MDHEN, CDR2 SYDVKM. Trimming took 3 bases from V and 8 from J, leaving 20 bases between them. The CDR3 is 16 amino acids.

The chain joins TRBV9 to TRBJ2-2; 10 nucleotides match TRBD2. The V gene end was trimmed by 0 bases and the J gene end by 4 bases; junction bases not matched to a gene: 3. The CDR3 has 16 amino acids. The germline V gene has CDR1 SGDLS and CDR2 YYNGEE. The CDR3 DNA follows: TGTGCCAGCAGCGTAGTACCTAGCGGGAGCACCGGGGAGCTGTTTTTT. Its translation: CASSVVPSGSTGELFF. Full variable domain (outside the CDR3, taken from reference TRBV9 and TRBJ2-2): DSGVTQTPKHLITATGQRVTLRCSPRSGDLSVYWYQQSLDQGLQFLIQYYNGEERAKGNILERFSAQQFPDLHSELNLSSLELGDSALYFCASSVVPSGSTGELFFGEGSRLTVL.

This clone was observed many times. The chain recombines TRBV5-1 with TRBJ2-7; TRBD1 is a possible D gene (6 bases). Deletions cut 3 bases from V and 2 bases from J, with 12 bases between. The CDR3 consists of 14 residues. Germline lookup yields CDR1 SGHRS and CDR2 YFSETQ. The CDR3 sequence is CASSSGEWPYEQYF. The DNA of the CDR3 is TGCGCCAGCAGCTCAGGGGAATGGCCCTACGAGCAGTACTTC.

The chain recombines TRBV5-4 with TRBJ2-1; 8 positions agree with TRBD2. The CDR3 is made up of 15 amino acids. The junction had 4 bases not matched to a gene; V was cut back by 0 bases and J by 5 bases. Germline CDR1 reads SGHNT; CDR2 reads YYREEE (reference sequence). The CDR3 DNA is TGTGCCAGCAGCTTGGACGGGAGGGCCCACAATGAGCAGTTCTTC. Encoded protein: CASSLDGRAHNEQFF.

V gene TRBV11-1 combines with J gene TRBJ2-7; no clear D gene. Per the germline V gene, CDR1 is SGHAT and CDR2 is FQDESV (reference sequence). Trimming pared 3 bases from V and 6 bases from J, leaving 9 bases between. The CDR3 runs 12 residues. The CDR3 sequence is CASSFRSGEQYF. The DNA for the CDR3 is TGTGCCAGCAGCTTTCGGTCCGGCGAGCAGTACTTC.

The table lists this clone with a count of one. This rearrangement joins TRBV7-9 to TRBJ2-7; 8 bases match TRBD1. The CDR3 length is 18 residues. Trimming at V came to 5 bases and at J to 4 bases, leaving 19 bases not matched to a gene. The germline gives CDR1 SEHNR, CDR2 FQNEAQ (reference sequence). The CDR3: CASSRNTGTGGRPYEQYF. The CDR3 region has the DNA TGTGCCAGCAGCCGAAATACCGGGACAGGAGGAAGGCCTTACGAGCAGTACTTC. The variable domain in full, with the rest retrieved from reference TRBV7-9 and TRBJ2-7, is DTGVSQNPRHKITKRGQNVTFRCDPISEHNRLYWYRQTLGQGPEFLTYFQNEAQLEKSRLLSDRFSAERPKGSFSTLEIQRTEQGDSAMYLCASSRNTGTGGRPYEQYFGPGTRLTVT.

The rearrangement joins TRBV5-6 to TRBJ1-3; D ambiguous. The CDR3 is 15 amino acids. CDR1 SGHDT and CDR2 YYEEEE come from the germline V gene. The V end lost 2 bases, the J end lost 2 bases, and 11 bases lay between the germline ends. CDR3 DNA sequence: TGTGCCAGCAGCTTAGGAGGGAAGGCTGGAAACACCATATATTTT. Protein sequence: CASSLGGKAGNTIYF.

The chain couples TRBV5-1 to TRBJ2-7; D may be TRBD1 (6 bases). CDR3 size: 14 residues. Trimming took 2 bases from V and 0 from J, leaving 9 bases between them. Germline CDR1 is SGHRS and CDR2 is YFSETQ. The CDR3, as DNA: TGCGCCAGCAGCTTTACAGGGAGCTCCTACGAGCAGTACTTC. This sequence encodes CASSFTGSSYEQYF.

This clone was seen only once. V gene TRBV5-1 combines with J gene TRBJ1-6; the D gene is possibly TRBD1 (6 bases). The CDR3 has 16 residues. Per the germline V gene, CDR1 is SGHRS and CDR2 is YFSETQ. Trimming removed 1 base from V and 7 bases from J, with 15 bases in between. The CDR3, as DNA: TGCGCCAGCAGCTTGAGGGGAGGGGGTTTAAATTCACCCCTCCACTTT. This encodes CASSLRGGGLNSPLHF.

This clone was observed once. This sequence joins TRBV5-6 and TRBJ1-1; TRBD1 aligns across 9 bases. V was clipped by 2 bases and J by 11 bases; unmatched bases: 13. The CDR3 spans 15 residues. Per germline, CDR1 SGHDT and CDR2 YYEEEE. The DNA of the CDR3 is TGTGCCAGCAGCTTCCCAAATACAGGGGGCGAGGTTGCTTTCTTT. This translates into CASSFPNTGGEVAFF.

This sequence joins TRBV27 and TRBJ2-3, with 9 nucleotides matching TRBD2. The CDR3 is 16 amino acids. V was pared by 3 bases and J by 0 bases, with 4 bases of the junction left unmatched. The V gene's germline CDR1 is MNHEY and CDR2 SMNVEV (reference sequence). CDR3 residues: CASSFKRGVSTDTQYF. The CDR3 DNA is TGTGCCAGCAGTTTTAAGCGGGGGGTCAGCACAGATACGCAGTATTTT.

This clone has a handful of counts. The chain employs TRBV14 and TRBJ2-7; a possible D gene is TRBD1 (6 bases). CDR1 is SGHDN, CDR2 FVKESK, per germline. The CDR3 runs 12 residues. V lost 5 bases, J lost 3 bases, and 8 bases lay in between. CDR3 sequence: CASSSQGYEQYF. DNA for the CDR3: TGTGCCAGCAGCTCACAGGGCTACGAGCAGTACTTC.

The chain uses TRBV6-5 and TRBJ1-1; TRBD1 matches 10 bases. The germline CDR1 and CDR2 sequences are MNHEY and SVGAGI. This CDR3 is built from 15 residues. The J segment lost 3 bases and the V segment lost 5 bases, leaving 6 bases of the junction unmatched. CDR3 region: CASSRTGGTHTEAFF. CDR3 DNA: TGTGCCAGCAGTCGGACAGGGGGGACCCACACTGAAGCTTTCTTT.

The gene calls are TRBV7-3 and TRBJ2-1; 8 bases line up with TRBD1. The V and J ends lost 6 bases and 4 bases, in that order; junction bases with no gene match: 8. This CDR3 has 15 amino acids. Looked up from germline, CDR1 is SGHTA and CDR2 is FQGTGA. CDR3 protein: CASSSGTGIYNEQFF. CDR3 bases: TGTGCCAGCAGTTCCGGGACAGGAATTTACAATGAGCAGTTCTTC. Looking up the rest from reference TRBV7-3 and TRBJ2-1 gives the full variable domain: GAGVSQTPSNKVTEKGKYVELRCDPISGHTALYWYRQSLGQGPEFLIYFQGTGAADDSGLPNDRFFAVRPEGSVSTLKIQRTERGDSAVYLCASSSGTGIYNEQFFGPGTRLTVL.

J is TRBJ2-3 and V is TRBV14, with TRBD2 identical over 10 bases. The trim removed 1 base at V and 3 bases at J, leaving 4 bases unmatched. The CDR3 has 16 amino acids. Per germline, CDR1 SGHDN and CDR2 FVKESK. The DNA of the CDR3 is TGTGCCAGCAGCCAAGTGTGGACTAGCGGAACAGATACGCAGTATTTT. This encodes CASSQVWTSGTDTQYF.

The chain couples TRBV28 to TRBJ1-5, with D possibly TRBD1 on 5 matching bases. Germline CDR1 and CDR2: MDHEN and SYDVKM. The CDR3 is 14 amino acids. V was cut by 6 bases and J by 5 bases, with 14 bases left in between. As DNA, the CDR3 is TGTGCCAGCAGGGGGGGGAGCAGACATCAGCCCCAGCATTTT. Amino acids: CASRGGSRHQPQHF.

The chain links TRBV4-1 to TRBJ2-7; perhaps TRBD1 as D (6 bases). Trimming pared 5 bases from V and 1 base from J, leaving 15 bases between. Looked up from germline, CDR1 is MGHRA and CDR2 is YSYEKL. The CDR3 is made up of 15 amino acids. The CDR3 here is CASSLHSGTSYEQYF. CDR3 DNA sequence: TGCGCCAGCAGCTTACACTCCGGGACATCCTACGAGCAGTACTTC.

V and J are TRBV5-1 and TRBJ1-2, with a weak D call TRBD1 (6 bases). The CDR3 has 15 residues. Trimming took off 4 bases at V and 5 bases at J, with 18 bases between the two ends. Per germline, CDR1 SGHRS and CDR2 YFSETQ. The CDR3 here is CASSPDSDRLYGYTF. The CDR3 DNA reads as TGCGCCAGCAGCCCGGACAGCGACCGACTTTATGGCTACACCTTC.

This rearrangement joins TRBV6-5 to TRBJ2-7; D is possibly TRBD2 (6 bases). CDR1 is MNHEY, CDR2 SVGAGI, per germline. Trimming left V 6 bases short and J 7 bases short, with 13 bases between. The CDR3 has 12 residues. The CDR3 region is CASSKPRGEQYF. Written as DNA, the CDR3 is TGTGCCAGCAGCAAGCCCCGGGGGGAGCAGTACTTC.

The chain has TRBV7-3 and TRBJ2-3, with 7 bases lining up with TRBD1. Per germline, CDR1 SGHTA and CDR2 FQGTGA. The CDR3 covers 16 residues. V dropped 3 bases and J dropped 3; count of bases not matched to a gene: 9. CDR3 residues: CASSLGQQRVTDTQYF. Written as DNA, the CDR3 is TGTGCCAGCAGCTTGGGACAGCAGAGGGTTACAGATACGCAGTATTTT.

The rearrangement uses TRBV5-4 and TRBJ1-4, with D maybe TRBD1 (6 bases). V lost 2 bases and J 4 bases, leaving 12 bases between the germline ends. The CDR3 is made up of 15 amino acids. Germline CDR1 SGHNT, CDR2 YYREEE (reference sequence). CDR3 sequence: CASSLDRSLNEKLFF. Here the CDR3 DNA reads TGTGCCAGCAGCTTAGACAGGAGCCTTAATGAAAAACTGTTTTTT. The full variable domain, its missing parts supplied by reference TRBV5-4 and TRBJ1-4, is ETGVTQSPTHLIKTRGQQVTLRCSSQSGHNTVSWYQQALGQGPQFIFQYYREEENGRGNFPPRFSGLQFPNYSSELNVNALELDDSALYLCASSLDRSLNEKLFFGSGTQLSVL.

This clone was seen a few times. J is TRBJ1-4 and V is TRBV14; TRBD1 is a possible D gene (5 bases). This CDR3 is 15 amino acids long. Trimming removed 1 base at V and 4 bases at J, with 10 bases between. Germline V gene data show CDR1 as SGHDN and CDR2 as FVKESK. CDR3 sequence: CASSQVGLSNEKLFF. CDR3 coding DNA: TGTGCCAGCAGCCAAGTGGGGCTTAGTAATGAAAAACTGTTTTTT.

The V and J genes are TRBV29-1 and TRBJ2-1; possible D gene TRBD1, 6 bases. The germline gives CDR1 SQVTM, CDR2 ANQGSEA. The CDR3 covers 13 residues. The V gene lost 4 bases and the J gene lost 5 bases, with 12 bases spanning the gap. The CDR3 bases are TGCAGCGTTGGGAAGGGGGTCCACAATGAGCAGTTCTTC. Translated, it gives CSVGKGVHNEQFF.

As to this clone: In the same sample, other DNA sequences code for this CDR3. V is TRBV7-2 and J is TRBJ2-1; perhaps TRBD2 as D (5 bases). Looked up from germline, CDR1 is SGHTA and CDR2 is FQGNSA. V lost 0 bases and J 4 bases, leaving 7 bases between the germline ends. This CDR3 region has 14 residues. The CDR3 nucleotides read TGTGCCAGCAGCTTAGCGGGAGTGTACAATGAGCAGTTCTTC. This gives the protein CASSLAGVYNEQFF.